This T cell receptor beta chain appears in the sequencing data of a study of control samples from healthy donors and cancer patients. V lost 1 base, J lost 8 bases, and 23 bases lay in between. CDR1 SNHLY and CDR2 FYNNEI come from the germline V gene. This CDR3 has 17 residues. Profiling relied on immunoSEQ multiplex PCR, and the TCRdb table lists in-frame clones only, not all of them. The sample yields some 200,000 clones, just under 95% seen once. This TCR was sampled from a man over 45 in good health. The chain links TRBV2 to TRBJ1-2; tentatively, D is TRBD1 (5 bases). Sequenced sample: blood. The CDR3 DNA reads TGTGCCAGCAGTGAAGAGACAGACTGGGACGGCGAGAAAGGCTACACCTTC. This gives the protein CASSEETDWDGEKGYTF. Looking up the rest from reference TRBV2 and TRBJ1-2 gives the full variable domain: EPEVTQTPSHQVTQMGQEVILRCVPISNHLYFYWYRQILGQKVEFLVSFYNNEISEKSEIFDDQFSVERPDGSNFTLKIRSTKLEDSAMYFCASSEETDWDGEKGYTFGSGTRLTVV.